The rows below give T cell receptor beta chains drawn from one sample of a study of T cell repertoires in cytomegalovirus infection. Using its own MiXCR run on the reads, TCRdb lists one record per CDR3 protein. The data contain fewer than 350,000 distinct CDR3 sequences, almost 30% of them singletons. No antigen has been assigned to these receptors. This specimen was cultured PBMCs, taken from culture after CMV antigen stimulation. The origin of the receptors is a human donor in good health (CMV status not recorded). Some clones in this sample may be carry-over from other donors' samples. Both conserved end residues are part of each CDR3. D genes are given only for firm matches. For some rows the clone size is stated as once, few or many, or as a class when expanded; others skip it.

V	size	D	J	length	DNA	CDR3
TRBV6-6	NA	NA	TRBJ2-1	13	TGTGCCAGCACCACGGGGGCAGGGAATGAGCAGTTCTTC	CASTTGAGNEQFF
TRBV12-3/TRBV12-4	few	NA	TRBJ2-3	13	TGTGCCAGCAGTGGTCGGGGGCCCGGTACGCAGTATTTT	CASSGRGPGTQYF
TRBV7-3	NA	NA	TRBJ2-7	17	TGTGCCAGCAGCTTAACTCCACAGGGTCTAGAGTCCTACGAGCAGTACTTC	CASSLTPQGLESYEQYF
TRBV9	few	TRBD1	TRBJ1-1	15	TGTGCCAGCAGCGCAACAGGGGGCAGCGTCACTGAAGCTTTCTTT	CASSATGGSVTEAFF
TRBV20-1	NA	TRBD2	TRBJ2-1	12	TGCAGTACTAGCGGGAGGGCCAATGAGCAGTTCTTC	CSTSGRANEQFF
TRBV7-8	NA	NA	TRBJ1-6	14	TGTGCCAGCAGCGTAACCGGGGGAAATTCACCCCTCCACTTT	CASSVTGGNSPLHF
TRBV11-3	NA	NA	TRBJ2-2	16	TGTGCCAGCAGCTTAGGAGGTACAGCGACCACCGGGGAGCTGTTTTTT	CASSLGGTATTGELFF
TRBV28	few	NA	TRBJ1-2	15	TGTGCCAGCAGAGCCTGGGGGTGGAGGGACTATGGCTACACCTTC	CASRAWGWRDYGYTF
TRBV7-8	few	NA	TRBJ1-5	17	TGTGCCAGCAGCTTAGTTGTGGGAACGAGAAGCAATCAGCCCCAGCATTTT	CASSLVVGTRSNQPQHF
TRBV19	NA	NA	TRBJ2-3	14	TGTGCCAGTAGCCAGCGGGCCTCGACAGATACGCAGTATTTT	CASSQRASTDTQYF